Presented here are 19 T cell receptor beta chains from one specimen sequenced in a study of cytomegalovirus exposure and HLA in healthy donors. Amplification used 60 Vbeta primers and 13 Jbeta primers. The repertoire was sequenced with immunoSEQ multiplex PCR; TCRdb's copy has only in-frame clones and lacks some. The sample records roughly 150,000 clones, around 70% being singletons. Source material: PBMCs. The origin of the receptors is a man aged 40-55 years in good health and CMV-seronegative.

The chain is built from TRBV13 and TRBJ1-1; the D gene is possibly TRBD1 (5 bases). CDR1 is PRHDT, CDR2 FYEKMQ, per germline (reference sequence). The ends were cut back, 0 bases at V and 0 bases at J, with 11 bases in the middle. This CDR3 has 16 amino acids. The CDR3, as DNA: TGTGCCAGCAGCTTAGGCCCTGACAGCATGAACACTGAAGCTTTCTTT. It translates to CASSLGPDSMNTEAFF.

This CDR3 reads CASSPYGTGVNTEAFF. CDR3 DNA: TGTGCCAGCAGCCCTTACGGGACAGGGGTGAACACTGAAGCTTTCTTT. This chain uses TRBV4-2 with TRBJ1-1; TRBD1 agrees at 10 bases. The CDR3 extends over 16 amino acids. CDR1 LGHNA and CDR2 YNFKEQ come from the germline V gene. J lost 0 bases, V lost 4 bases, and 5 bases had no gene match.

This clone came up a few times. The genes are TRBV6-5 and TRBJ2-5; D possibly corresponds to TRBD2 (7 bases). The DNA end favors TRBJ2-7, so the J call may be wrong. CDR3 length: 14 residues. From germline, CDR1 is MNHEY and CDR2 SVGAGI. The DNA for the CDR3 is TGTGCCAGCACAGAGGGGGGGGCCCCCTACGAGCAGTACTTC. It translates to CASTEGGAPYEQYF.

In the case of this clone: One junction end does not reproduce the germline sequence, and a read error may be involved. The chain employs TRBV6-1 and TRBJ2-6; TRBD1 is a possible D gene (5 bases). The CDR3 loop spans 15 amino acids. CDR1 MNHNS and CDR2 SASEGT come from the germline V gene. This CDR3 is CASSGDSSGANVLPF. As DNA, the CDR3 is TGTGCCAGCAGTGGAGACAGCTCTGGGGCCAACGTCCTGCCTTTC.

This clone came up a few times. V is TRBV19 and J is TRBJ1-1, with D maybe TRBD1 (5 bases). The length of the CDR3 is 13 residues. The germline V and J ends were trimmed by 5 bases and 4 bases, with 11 bases remaining between them. CDR1 LNHDA and CDR2 SQIVND come from the germline V gene (reference sequence). The CDR3 DNA is TGTGCCAGTAGTGCCAGGGTGGTCACTGAAGCTTTCTTT. This codes for CASSARVVTEAFF.

This clone was seen a handful of times. The genes are TRBV5-6 and TRBJ1-6; TRBD1 matches at 8 bases. Germline V gene sequence: CDR1 SGHDT, CDR2 YYEEEE. J gave up 6 bases and V 4 bases, and 6 bases lay outside the gene matches. The CDR3 spans 15 residues. CDR3 loop: CASSGRTGGNSPLHF. CDR3 nucleotides: TGTGCCAGCAGCGGGAGAACAGGGGGTAATTCACCCCTCCACTTT.

V is TRBV7-6 and J is TRBJ2-1; 7 bases align to TRBD2. Germline CDR1 is SGHVS and CDR2 is FNYEAQ. The ends lost 0 bases at V and 5 bases at J; junction bases unmatched: 4. The CDR3 consists of 15 residues. CDR3 sequence reads: CASSLAQTSNNEQFF. The CDR3 DNA follows: TGTGCCAGCAGCTTAGCACAGACTAGCAACAATGAGCAGTTCTTC.

V and J are TRBV9 and TRBJ1-1; 9 positions match TRBD1. The V segment lost 6 bases and the J segment 5 bases; nucleotides outside the gene matches: 5. Germline V lookup: CDR1 SGDLS, CDR2 YYNGEE. CDR3 length: 13 residues. The CDR3 sequence is CASTGQGRTEAFF. The CDR3, as DNA: TGTGCCAGCACGGGACAGGGTAGGACTGAAGCTTTCTTT.

The chain links TRBV10-2 to TRBJ2-5; D not certain. CDR1 and CDR2 from the germline V gene are WSHSY and SAAADI. CDR3 length: 11 residues. V was cut by 3 bases and J by 5 bases, with 4 bases left in between. The CDR3 region is CASSEQETQYF. The CDR3 region has the DNA TGCGCCAGCAGTGAACAGGAGACCCAGTACTTC.

The chain carries TRBV30 and TRBJ1-2, with 9 positions matching TRBD1. This CDR3 has 16 amino acids. Germline trimming cut 0 bases from V and 4 bases from J; bases unmatched to any gene: 9. Germline assignment: CDR1 GTSNPN and CDR2 SVGIG (reference sequence). CDR3 nucleotide sequence: TGTGCCTGGAGTGTACAGGGGGCTATGGGGGGCTATGGCTACACCTTC. It yields the protein CAWSVQGAMGGYGYTF.

The chain couples TRBV19 to TRBJ2-7, with 9 positions matching TRBD1. V shed 4 bases and J 3 bases; nucleotides not matched to a gene: 7. The CDR3 spans 15 residues. Germline lookup yields CDR1 LNHDA and CDR2 SQIVND (reference sequence). Here the CDR3 reads CASSTTGTGFYEQYF. As DNA, the CDR3 is TGTGCCAGTAGTACGACCGGGACAGGGTTCTACGAGCAGTACTTC.

This clone was observed a few times. At the DNA level, this CDR3 is encoded by other sequences in the same sample as well. The chain carries TRBV7-9 and TRBJ2-7; D remains unclear. V was shortened by 5 bases and J by 3 bases, with 5 bases between the two germline ends. Germline V gives CDR1 SEHNR, CDR2 FQNEAQ (reference sequence). The CDR3 runs to 11 residues. The CDR3 spells CASSPGYEQYF. CDR3 in DNA: TGTGCCAGCAGCCCCGGCTACGAGCAGTACTTC.

J is TRBJ1-2 and V is TRBV28, with D possibly matching TRBD1 (6 bases). The V end was cut by 6 bases, the J end by 8 bases, with 22 bases between. The CDR3 runs 15 residues. Per the germline V gene, CDR1 is MDHEN and CDR2 is SYDVKM. CDR3 sequence reads: CASREQGSGVWGYTF. DNA for the CDR3: TGTGCCAGCAGGGAACAGGGCAGTGGGGTGTGGGGCTACACCTTC.

V is TRBV28 and J is TRBJ1-2, with D unresolved. Germline CDR1 reads MDHEN; CDR2 reads SYDVKM. V was cut by 3 bases and J by 4 bases, with 6 bases left in between. This CDR3 has 12 amino acids. CDR3: CASSLELYGYTF. CDR3 nucleotides: TGTGCCAGCAGTTTGGAGCTCTATGGCTACACCTTC.

This clone has more than one count but fewer than ten. The V gene is TRBV7-9, the J gene TRBJ2-7, with a possible D match to TRBD1 (6 bases). Trimming took off 5 bases at V and 3 bases at J, with 14 bases between the two ends. Germline-derived CDR1 and CDR2 are SEHNR and FQNEAQ (reference sequence). The CDR3 is made up of 14 amino acids. The chain's CDR3 is CASSPRDRSYEQYF. DNA for the CDR3: TGTGCCAGCAGCCCCCGAGACAGGAGCTACGAGCAGTACTTC. The whole variable domain, remainder taken from reference TRBV7-9 and TRBJ2-7, is DTGVSQNPRHKITKRGQNVTFRCDPISEHNRLYWYRQTLGQGPEFLTYFQNEAQLEKSRLLSDRFSAERPKGSFSTLEIQRTEQGDSAMYLCASSPRDRSYEQYFGPGTRLTVT.

This sequence joins TRBV9 and TRBJ2-5, with 8 nucleotides matching TRBD1. There are 17 residues in the CDR3. J lost 2 bases, V lost 6 bases, and 15 bases had no gene match. CDR1 SGDLS and CDR2 YYNGEE come from the germline V gene. CDR3 nucleotide sequence: TGTGCCAGCACCCCGAAAGGCGGGACAGGAAATCAAGAGACCCAGTACTTC. It is translated as CASTPKGGTGNQETQYF.

The V call is TRBV2, the J call TRBJ2-7; a possible D gene is TRBD1 (5 bases). This CDR3 comprises 11 residues. V was shortened by 4 bases and J by 6 bases, with 7 bases between the two germline ends. Germline V gives CDR1 SNHLY, CDR2 FYNNEI. The CDR3 reads CASSAGREQYF. As DNA, the CDR3 is TGTGCCAGCAGTGCAGGGCGCGAGCAGTACTTC.

The rearrangement links TRBV30 to TRBJ1-4; possibly TRBD1 for D (5 bases). CDR3 length: 13 amino acids. With 7 bases removed from V and 8 bases from J, the gap between germline ends came to 17 bases. The germline V gene encodes CDR1 GTSNPN and CDR2 SVGIG (reference sequence). The CDR3 loop is CALHRAKGEKLFF. CDR3 DNA: TGTGCCTTACACCGGGCCAAGGGGGAAAAACTGTTTTTT.

V and J are TRBV25-1 and TRBJ1-2, with 7 bases identical to TRBD1. Germline assignment: CDR1 MGHDK and CDR2 SYGVNS. The CDR3 extends over 14 amino acids. V trimming: 6 bases; J trimming: 4 bases; junction bases outside the gene matches: 8. The CDR3 nucleotides are TGTGCCAGCAGGGGCCAGGGGGAGTTCTATGGCTACACCTTC. Residues: CASRGQGEFYGYTF.